The entry below gives a single T cell receptor (beta chain) sequence along with its context. Antigen: not known. With random hexamers, reverse transcription was performed on 0.5 to 1 ug of RNA. A multiplex approach, immunoSEQ multiplex PCR, amplified TCR beta CDR3 across 54 Vbeta and 13 Jbeta. MiXCR was run by TCRdb on the immunoSEQ multiplex PCR reads, yielding one entry per CDR3 protein. The sample lists 140,000 or so distinct CDR3 sequences, 95% occurring once. Sequencing of TCR beta, carried out with a high-throughput approach, was applied to CD8+ and CD4+ T cells from the blood. Purification of the CD8+ and CD4+ T cells relied on negative isolation, and TEMRA cells underwent FACS enrichment. These data originate in a study of CD8 T cells in Susac syndrome. Whole-study results and caveats: The study admitted that it had a relatively small number of individuals in its TCR sequencing and HLA analysis.

This CDR3 contains 14 residues. CDR1 is ENHRY, CDR2 SYGVKD, per germline. J lost 6 bases, V lost 10 bases, and 14 bases had no gene match. The sequenced material came from CD4+ T cells from PBMCs. This clonotype was obtained from a human donor with multiple sclerosis. The chain links TRBV10-3 to TRBJ1-2; TRBD1 matches at 7 bases. The CDR3 coding sequence is TGTGCCACCGGAGGACAGGAGGGGTTGAATGGCTACACCTTC. This gives the protein CATGGQEGLNGYTF.